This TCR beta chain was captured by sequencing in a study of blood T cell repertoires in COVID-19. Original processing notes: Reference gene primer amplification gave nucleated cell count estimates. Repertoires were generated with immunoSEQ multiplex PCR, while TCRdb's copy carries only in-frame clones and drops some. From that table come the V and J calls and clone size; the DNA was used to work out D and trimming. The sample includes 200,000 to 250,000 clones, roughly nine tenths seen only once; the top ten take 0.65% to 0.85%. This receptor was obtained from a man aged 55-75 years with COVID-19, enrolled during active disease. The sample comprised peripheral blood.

CDR3 DNA sequence: TGTGCCAGCAGTTCCCGGGCGTCAGGGGATATGGCTAACTATGGCTACACCTTC. It is translated as CASSSRASGDMANYGYTF. This sequence joins TRBV27 and TRBJ1-2; D is possibly TRBD1 (6 bases). This CDR3 spans 18 amino acids. Trimming left V 4 bases short and J 0 bases short, with 21 bases between. CDR1 is MNHEY, CDR2 SMNVEV, per germline (reference sequence).